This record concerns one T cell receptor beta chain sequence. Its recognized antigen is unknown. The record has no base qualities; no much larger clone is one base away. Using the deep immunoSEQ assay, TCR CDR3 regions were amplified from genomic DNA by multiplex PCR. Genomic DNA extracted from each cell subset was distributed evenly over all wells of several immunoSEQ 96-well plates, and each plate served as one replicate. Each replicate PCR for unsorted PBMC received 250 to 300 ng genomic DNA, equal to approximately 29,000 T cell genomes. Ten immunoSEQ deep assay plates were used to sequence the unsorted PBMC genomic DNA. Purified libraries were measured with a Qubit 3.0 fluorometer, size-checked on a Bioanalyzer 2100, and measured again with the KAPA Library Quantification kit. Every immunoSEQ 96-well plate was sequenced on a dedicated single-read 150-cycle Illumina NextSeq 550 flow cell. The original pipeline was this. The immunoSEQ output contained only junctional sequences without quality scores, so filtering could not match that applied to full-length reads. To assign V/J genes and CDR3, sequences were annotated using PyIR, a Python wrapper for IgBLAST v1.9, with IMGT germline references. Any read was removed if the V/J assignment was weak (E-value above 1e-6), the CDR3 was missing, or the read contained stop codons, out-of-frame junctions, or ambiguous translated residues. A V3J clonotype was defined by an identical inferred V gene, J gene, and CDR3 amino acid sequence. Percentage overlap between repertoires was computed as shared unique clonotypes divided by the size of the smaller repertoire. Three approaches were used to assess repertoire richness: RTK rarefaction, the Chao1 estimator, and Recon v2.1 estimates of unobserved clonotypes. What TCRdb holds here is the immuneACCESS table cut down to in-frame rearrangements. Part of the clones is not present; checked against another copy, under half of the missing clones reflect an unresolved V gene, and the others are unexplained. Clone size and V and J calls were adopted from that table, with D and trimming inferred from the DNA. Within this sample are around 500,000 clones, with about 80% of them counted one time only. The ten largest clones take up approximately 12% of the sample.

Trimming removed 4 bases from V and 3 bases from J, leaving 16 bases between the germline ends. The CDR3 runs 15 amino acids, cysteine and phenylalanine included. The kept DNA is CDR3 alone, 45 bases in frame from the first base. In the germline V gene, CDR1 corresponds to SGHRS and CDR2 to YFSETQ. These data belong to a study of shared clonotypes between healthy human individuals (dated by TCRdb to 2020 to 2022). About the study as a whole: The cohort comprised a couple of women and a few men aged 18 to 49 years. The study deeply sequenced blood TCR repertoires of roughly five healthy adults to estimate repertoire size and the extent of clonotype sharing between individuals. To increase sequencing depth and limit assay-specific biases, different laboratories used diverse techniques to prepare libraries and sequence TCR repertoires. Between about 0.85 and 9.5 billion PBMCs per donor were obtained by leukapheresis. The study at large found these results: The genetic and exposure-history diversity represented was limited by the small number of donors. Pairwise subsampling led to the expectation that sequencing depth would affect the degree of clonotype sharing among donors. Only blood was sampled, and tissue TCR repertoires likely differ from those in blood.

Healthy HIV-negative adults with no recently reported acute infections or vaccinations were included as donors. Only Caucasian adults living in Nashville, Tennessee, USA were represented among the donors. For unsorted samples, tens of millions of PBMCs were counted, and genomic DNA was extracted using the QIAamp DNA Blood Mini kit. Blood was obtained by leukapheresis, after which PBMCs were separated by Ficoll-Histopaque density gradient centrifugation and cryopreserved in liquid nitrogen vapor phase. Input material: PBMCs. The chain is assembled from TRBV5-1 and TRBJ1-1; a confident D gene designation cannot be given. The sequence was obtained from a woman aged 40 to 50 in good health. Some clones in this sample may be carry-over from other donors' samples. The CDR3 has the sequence CASSKRGDGDTEAFF. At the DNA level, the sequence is TGCGCCAGCAGCAAACGCGGCGACGGAGACACTGAAGCTTTCTTT. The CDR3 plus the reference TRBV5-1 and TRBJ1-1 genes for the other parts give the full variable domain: KAGVTQTPRYLIKTRGQQVTLSCSPISGHRSVSWYQQTPGQGLQFLFEYFSETQRNKGNFPGRFSGRQFSNSRSEMNVSTLELGDSALYLCASSKRGDGDTEAFFGQGTRLTVV.